This passage covers 23 T cell receptor beta chains from one sample sequenced in a study of blood T cell repertoires in COVID-19. Measured with immunoSEQ multiplex PCR; TCRdb has only the in-frame clones, and not every one. The data hold approximately 53,000 clones, with roughly 87% observed a single time. The sample comprised peripheral blood. Every receptor here comes from a woman aged 55-69 years with acute or convalescent COVID-19.

The chain has TRBV21-1 and TRBJ1-1; whether TRBD1, the table's D call, matches the DNA was not checked. TRBV21-1 is listed as a pseudogene. This CDR3 is built from 17 residues. The CDR3 sequence is CASSIRFEDRLNTEAFF. CDR3 sequence (DNA): TGTGCCAGCAGCATACGGTTTGAGGACAGGCTGAACACTGAAGCTTTCTTT.

The chain is built from TRBV3-1 (or the pseudogene TRBV3-2) and TRBJ2-7; 7 positions agree with TRBD2. V gave up 3 bases and J gave up 7 bases; unmatched junction bases: 3. The CDR3 spans 12 residues. Germline CDR1 is LGHDT and CDR2 is YNNKEL (reference sequence). The DNA for the CDR3 is TGTGCCAGCAGCCAGACTAGCATTGAGCAGTACTTC. Its translation is CASSQTSIEQYF.

This clone was picked up one time. The chain carries TRBV27 and TRBJ1-2, with D tentatively TRBD1 (5 bases). Per germline, CDR1 MNHEY and CDR2 SMNVEV (reference sequence). The CDR3 covers 13 residues. Deletions cut 4 bases from V and 3 bases from J, with 9 bases between. DNA for the CDR3: TGTGCCAGCAGTTCAGGGACTTACTATGGCTACACCTTC. It encodes CASSSGTYYGYTF.

The chain uses TRBV18 and TRBJ1-2; a weak D match, TRBD1 (5 bases). The CDR3 spans 15 residues. Per germline, CDR1 KGHSH and CDR2 LQKENI. Between the trimmed V and J ends, which lost 3 bases and 6 bases, there was a span of 17 bases. The chain's CDR3 is CASSPDTAANDGYTF. As DNA, the CDR3 is TGTGCCAGCTCACCGGACACCGCGGCCAATGATGGCTACACCTTC.

The table lists this clone with a few counts. This chain uses TRBV19 with TRBJ2-1; D is undetermined. V was clipped by 5 bases and J by 10 bases, with 9 bases between them. Germline CDR1 is LNHDA and CDR2 is SQIVND (reference sequence). This CDR3 region has 11 residues. Here the CDR3 DNA reads TGTGCCAGTAGTCAAGATCGGGAGCAGTTCTTC. Its translation: CASSQDREQFF.

CDR3 loop: CAGGLAGDNEQFF. CDR3 DNA: TGTGCCGGGGGACTAGCGGGGGACAATGAGCAGTTCTTC. The chain couples TRBV7-9 to TRBJ2-1; 14 bases are a match to TRBD2. Germline V lookup: CDR1 SEHNR, CDR2 FQNEAQ (reference sequence). V shed 11 bases, J shed 5 bases, and the junction held 2 bases outside the gene matches. This CDR3 region has 13 residues.

CDR3 nucleotide sequence: TGTGCCAGCAGAGAGGGCACAGGGGCGGAACAGCCCCAGCATTTT. Its protein is CASREGTGAEQPQHF. The J gene is TRBJ1-5, the V gene TRBV6-5, with 7 bases aligning to TRBD1. CDR1 MNHEY and CDR2 SVGAGI come from the germline V gene. V shed 6 bases and J 7 bases; nucleotides not matched to a gene: 12. The CDR3 loop spans 15 amino acids.

The rearrangement links TRBV18 to TRBJ1-4; 7 bases are a match to TRBD1. Trimming cost V 2 bases and J 5 bases; bases outside gene matches: 5. The length of the CDR3 is 15 residues. Germline V gene sequence: CDR1 KGHSH, CDR2 LQKENI. CDR3 in amino acids: CASSPAQGKNEKLFF. The CDR3 nucleotides are TGTGCCAGCTCACCAGCACAGGGGAAGAATGAAAAACTGTTTTTT.

Sample share makes this clone medium-sized. V and J are TRBV27 and TRBJ2-1; TRBD1 matches at 12 bases. CDR1 MNHEY and CDR2 SMNVEV come from the germline V gene (reference sequence). This CDR3 has 13 residues. After removal of 9 bases from V and 8 bases from J, the junction contained 5 bases not matched to a gene. The CDR3 sequence is CASTGQGAHEQFF. CDR3 coding DNA: TGTGCCAGTACGGGACAGGGGGCCCATGAGCAGTTCTTC.

The chain uses TRBV14 and TRBJ2-3; 11 nucleotides match TRBD2. V was clipped by 4 bases and J by 1 base; unmatched bases: 1. CDR1 and CDR2 from the germline V gene are SGHDN and FVKESK. CDR3 size: 15 residues. Written as DNA, the CDR3 is TGTGCCAGCAGCCCGGGACTAGCGGGCACAGATACGCAGTATTTT. Residues: CASSPGLAGTDTQYF.

The chain couples TRBV14 to TRBJ2-1; D remains ambiguous. The germline V and J ends were trimmed by 3 bases and 0 bases, with 9 bases remaining between them. The CDR3 is made up of 15 amino acids. Per the germline V gene, CDR1 is SGHDN and CDR2 is FVKESK. CDR3 protein: CASSQLFSSYNEQFF. DNA of the CDR3: TGTGCCAGCAGCCAGTTATTCAGCTCCTACAATGAGCAGTTCTTC.

The rearrangement links TRBV7-2 to TRBJ1-5; TRBD1 matches at 7 bases. Germline V CDR1 and CDR2: SGHTA, FQGNSA. This CDR3 spans 16 amino acids. Trimming cost V 5 bases and J 1 base; bases outside gene matches: 8. This CDR3 reads CASSGDSWESNQPQHF. The CDR3 DNA reads as TGTGCCAGCAGCGGGGACAGTTGGGAGAGCAATCAGCCCCAGCATTTT.

The V gene is TRBV10-2, the J gene TRBJ2-7; TRBD2 aligns across 10 bases. Germline CDR1 WSHSY, CDR2 SAAADI. CDR3 length: 14 amino acids. V was pared by 10 bases and J by 2 bases, with 8 bases of the junction left unmatched. CDR3 DNA: TGCGCCACCACCGAAGCGGGGGGGACCTACGAGCAGTACTTC. Translated, it gives CATTEAGGTYEQYF.

The J gene is TRBJ1-1, the V gene TRBV4-1; D is unresolved. The V gene lost 0 bases and the J gene lost 7 bases, with 15 bases spanning the gap. The CDR3 loop spans 15 amino acids. CDR1 and CDR2 (germline): MGHRA, YSYEKL. The CDR3 spells CASSQDSPGKVEAFF. The CDR3 DNA follows: TGCGCCAGCAGCCAAGATTCCCCGGGTAAGGTTGAAGCTTTCTTT.

This chain links TRBV4-3 with TRBJ2-5; the match to TRBD2 covers 14 bases. CDR3 length: 17 amino acids. J gave up 3 bases and V 0 bases, and 3 bases lay outside the gene matches. Germline CDR1 reads LGHNA; CDR2 reads YSLEER. Written as DNA, the CDR3 is TGCGCCAGCAGCCAAGATGCGACTAGCGGGGGGGAAGAGACCCAGTACTTC. Translating it yields CASSQDATSGGEETQYF.

This clone has a handful of counts. This chain connects TRBV27 to TRBJ1-5; D might be TRBD1 (6 bases). Germline V lookup: CDR1 MNHEY, CDR2 SMNVEV (reference sequence). The CDR3 runs 17 residues. V dropped 5 bases and J dropped 0 bases, with 17 bases sitting between them. The CDR3 spells CASSAHEDRNSNQPQHF. The CDR3 DNA is TGTGCCAGCAGTGCACACGAAGACAGGAATAGCAATCAGCCCCAGCATTTT.

V gene TRBV24-1 combines with J gene TRBJ2-1, with a tentative D call TRBD1 (6 bases). The CDR3 is 13 amino acids. V was trimmed by 3 bases and J by 9 bases, leaving 11 bases between them. Germline loops: CDR1 KGHDR, CDR2 SFDVKD. DNA of the CDR3: TGTGCCACCAGTGATACAGGGCTCGCTGAGCAGTTCTTC. It yields the protein CATSDTGLAEQFF.

The rearrangement uses TRBV11-2 and TRBJ1-3; D remains unclear. Per the germline V gene, CDR1 is SGHAT and CDR2 is FQNNGV. Trimming took off 5 bases at V and 0 bases at J, with 11 bases between the two ends. This CDR3 is built from 15 residues. CDR3 DNA: TGTGCCAGCAGCGCCCAGGTCCACTCTGGAAACACCATATATTTT. Translation: CASSAQVHSGNTIYF. The variable domain in full, completed from reference TRBV11-2 and TRBJ1-3, reads EAGVAQSPRYKIIEKRQSVAFWCNPISGHATLYWYQQILGQGPKLLIQFQNNGVVDDSQLPKDRFSAERLKGVDSTLKIQPAKLEDSAVYLCASSAQVHSGNTIYFGEGSWLTVV.

The rearrangement joins TRBV12-3 or TRBV12-4 to TRBJ2-7; 9 bases fit TRBD1. J was trimmed by 7 bases and V by 7 bases; bases with no gene match: 8. This CDR3 comprises 13 residues. CDR3 nucleotides: TGTGCCAGCACCAGGACAGGGGAAGAGGAGCAGTACTTC. Protein sequence: CASTRTGEEEQYF.

In its sample, this clone was seen a few times. CDR3 region: CASSLSETEAFF. CDR3 nucleotides: TGTGCCAGCAGCTTAAGTGAGACTGAAGCTTTCTTT. V and J are TRBV11-2 and TRBJ1-1, with D unclear. The V and J ends lost 2 bases and 5 bases respectively, with 6 bases between them. The germline CDR1 and CDR2 sequences are SGHAT and FQNNGV. The CDR3 is 12 amino acids.

The chain uses TRBV27 and TRBJ2-3; 8 bases map to TRBD2. The CDR3 contains 15 residues. CDR1 is MNHEY, CDR2 SMNVEV, per germline (reference sequence). The V and J ends lost 4 bases and 4 bases, in that order; junction bases with no gene match: 7. This CDR3 is CASSWSGGSADTQYF. Written as DNA, the CDR3 is TGTGCCAGCAGTTGGAGCGGGGGATCGGCAGATACGCAGTATTTT.

V gene TRBV20-1 combines with J gene TRBJ1-2; 7 positions agree with TRBD1. The CDR3 runs to 11 residues. Germline assignment: CDR1 DFQATT and CDR2 SNEGSKA (reference sequence). CDR3 amino acids: CSIGTDYGYTF. DNA of the CDR3: TGCAGCATTGGGACAGACTATGGCTACACCTTC.

This clone was observed a handful of times. The chain links TRBV2 to TRBJ1-4, with D possibly being TRBD1 (5 bases). V was clipped by 6 bases and J by 5 bases, with 19 bases between them. The germline V gene has CDR1 SNHLY and CDR2 FYNNEI. This CDR3 contains 16 residues. CDR3 nucleotide sequence: TGTGCCAGCAGCCAATATAGACAGAGCTCCAATGAAAAACTGTTTTTT. Protein product: CASSQYRQSSNEKLFF.